The source of this T cell receptor (beta chain) is a study of sequential checkpoint blockade in melanoma (dated by TCRdb to about 2019). Context from the whole study: In a 1:1 randomization, patients received either first-line nivolumab then ipilimumab (arm A) or ipilimumab then nivolumab (arm B). Maintenance nivolumab was given following each of the two trial sequences. Overall study results and their limits: The response-prediction model combining TCR metrics and mutation burden needs validation in larger, independent patient cohorts.

About this clone itself: It has no known antigen specificity. No base-level quality is on record; no much larger clone is a single base apart.

Clipping removes 3 bases from V and 3 bases from J, with 1 as the unmatched junction base count. The CDR3 runs 14 amino acids, cysteine and phenylalanine included. Just the 42-base CDR3 DNA is kept, in frame starting at base 1. From the germline V gene (reference sequence), CDR1 is SEHNR and CDR2 is FQNEAQ. The label giving this sample's treatment or condition can be read as: randomized to nivolumab then ipilimumab (arm A) or the reverse (arm B). None of the trial patients had been given prior DNA-damaging chemotherapy. On a FACS Aria II flow cytometer, live CD3+CD8+ cells that were negative for CD19 and CD56 were sorted from thawed PBMCs. Samples were obtained from patients with melanoma enrolled in CheckMate 064, a randomized, open-label phase II trial of sequential checkpoint blockade. Leukapheresis was used to collect peripheral blood mononuclear cells, which were then purified with Ficoll-Paque and frozen in human serum with around 10% DMSO. Immediately after sorting, the purity of the sorted blood CD3+CD8+ cells was confirmed to be >98%, and DNA was then extracted.

The immunoSEQ Assay was used to immunosequence TCRbeta CDR3 regions from genomic DNA. Prior to high-throughput sequencing, genomic DNA was amplified by bias-controlled multiplex PCR. The study's own analysis went as follows. To quantify the absolute abundance of each unique TCRbeta CDR3 region, the sequences were collapsed and filtered. Clonality, defined as 1 minus Pielou's evenness, was calculated using only productive rearrangements. A previously published method was used to identify clones whose frequencies were significantly greater in on-treatment samples than in baseline samples. The table was pulled from immuneACCESS by TCRdb, which kept in-frame rearrangements only. Such tables lose some clones; where checked, under half of the loss comes from unresolved V genes, and the rest has no known cause. D and trimming come from the DNA, and the V and J calls and clone size come from that table. The sample table contains 15,000 to 20,000 clones; only one count was recorded for roughly 73% of them. The leading ten clones occupy 20% to 25% of the sample.

The sequences come from CD8+ T cells sorted from blood (inferred from file names), collected from a patient given nivolumab and ipilimumab in sequence. This clonotype was sampled from a human donor with melanoma. Rearrangement joined TRBV7-9 to TRBJ1-4, with TRBD1 identical over 7 junction bases. The bases read TGTGCCAGCAGCTTCGGACAGGCTAATGAAAAACTGTTTTTT. Its protein is CASSFGQANEKLFF.